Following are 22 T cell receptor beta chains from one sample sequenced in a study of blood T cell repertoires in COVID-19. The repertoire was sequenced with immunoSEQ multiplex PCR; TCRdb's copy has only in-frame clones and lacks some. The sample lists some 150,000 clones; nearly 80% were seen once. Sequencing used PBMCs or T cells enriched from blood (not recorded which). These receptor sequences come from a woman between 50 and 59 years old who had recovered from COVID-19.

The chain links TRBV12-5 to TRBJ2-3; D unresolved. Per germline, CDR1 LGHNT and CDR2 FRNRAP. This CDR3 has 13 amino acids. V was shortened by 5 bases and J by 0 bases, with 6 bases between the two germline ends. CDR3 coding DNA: TGTGCTAGTGGTCTCGGGAGCACAGATACGCAGTATTTT. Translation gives CASGLGSTDTQYF.

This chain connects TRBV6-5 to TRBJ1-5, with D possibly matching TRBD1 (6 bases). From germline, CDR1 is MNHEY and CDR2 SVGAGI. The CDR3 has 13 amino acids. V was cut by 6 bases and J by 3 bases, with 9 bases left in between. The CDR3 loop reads CASRQGTNQPQHF. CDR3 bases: TGTGCCAGCAGACAGGGAACCAATCAGCCCCAGCATTTT.

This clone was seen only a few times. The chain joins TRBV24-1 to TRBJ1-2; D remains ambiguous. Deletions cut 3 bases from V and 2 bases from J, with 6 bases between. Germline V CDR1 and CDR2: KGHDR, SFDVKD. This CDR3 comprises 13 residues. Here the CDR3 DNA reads TGTGCCACCAGTGATCGGAGGAACTATGGCTACACCTTC. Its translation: CATSDRRNYGYTF.

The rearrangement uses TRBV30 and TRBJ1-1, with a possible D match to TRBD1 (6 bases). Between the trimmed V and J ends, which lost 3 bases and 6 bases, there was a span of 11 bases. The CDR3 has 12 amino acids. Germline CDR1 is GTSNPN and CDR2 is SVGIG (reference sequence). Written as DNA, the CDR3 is TGTGCCTGGAGCAGGGGTTCCCCTGAAGCTTTCTTT. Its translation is CAWSRGSPEAFF. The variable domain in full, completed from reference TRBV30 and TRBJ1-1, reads SQTIHQWPATLVQPVGSPLSLECTVEGTSNPNLYWYRQAAGRGLQLLFYSVGIGQISSEVPQNLSASRPQDRQFILSSKKLLLSDSGFYLCAWSRGSPEAFFGQGTRLTVV.

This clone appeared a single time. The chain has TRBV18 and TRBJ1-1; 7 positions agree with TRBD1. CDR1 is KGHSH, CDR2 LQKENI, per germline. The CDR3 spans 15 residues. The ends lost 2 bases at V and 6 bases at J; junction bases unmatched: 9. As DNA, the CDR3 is TGTGCCAGCTCACCATCACAGACAGGGTTGGCTGAAGCTTTCTTT. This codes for CASSPSQTGLAEAFF.

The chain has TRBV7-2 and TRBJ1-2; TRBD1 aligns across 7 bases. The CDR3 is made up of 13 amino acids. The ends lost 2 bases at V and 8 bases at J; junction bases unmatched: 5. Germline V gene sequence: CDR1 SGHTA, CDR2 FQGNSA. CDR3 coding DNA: TGTGCCAGCAGCTTACGACAGGGCAGGGGCTACACCTTC. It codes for CASSLRQGRGYTF. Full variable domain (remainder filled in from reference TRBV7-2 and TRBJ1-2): GAGVSQSPSNKVTEKGKDVELRCDPISGHTALYWYRQSLGQGLEFLIYFQGNSAPDKSGLPSDRFSAERTGGSVSTLTIQRTQQEDSAVYLCASSLRQGRGYTFGSGTRLTVV.

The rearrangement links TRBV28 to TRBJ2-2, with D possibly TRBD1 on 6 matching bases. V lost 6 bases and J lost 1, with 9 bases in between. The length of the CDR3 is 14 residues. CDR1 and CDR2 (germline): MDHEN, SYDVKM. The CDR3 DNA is TGTGCCAGCAGGAGGACAGAGAACACCGGGGAGCTGTTTTTT. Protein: CASRRTENTGELFF.

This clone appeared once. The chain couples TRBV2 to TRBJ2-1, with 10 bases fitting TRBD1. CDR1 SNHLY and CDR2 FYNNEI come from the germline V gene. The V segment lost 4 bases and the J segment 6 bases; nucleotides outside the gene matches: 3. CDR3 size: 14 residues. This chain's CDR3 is CASSARQGANEQFF. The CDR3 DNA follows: TGTGCCAGCAGTGCTCGACAGGGGGCCAATGAGCAGTTCTTC. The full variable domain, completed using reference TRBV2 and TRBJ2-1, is EPEVTQTPSHQVTQMGQEVILRCVPISNHLYFYWYRQILGQKVEFLVSFYNNEISEKSEIFDDQFSVERPDGSNFTLKIRSTKLEDSAMYFCASSARQGANEQFFGPGTRLTVL.

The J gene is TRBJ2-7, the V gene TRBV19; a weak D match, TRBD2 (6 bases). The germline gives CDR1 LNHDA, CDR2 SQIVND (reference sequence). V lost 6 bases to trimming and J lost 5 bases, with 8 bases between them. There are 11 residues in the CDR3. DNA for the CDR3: TGTGCCAGTAGGCGGGGCAACGAGCAGTACTTC. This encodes CASRRGNEQYF.

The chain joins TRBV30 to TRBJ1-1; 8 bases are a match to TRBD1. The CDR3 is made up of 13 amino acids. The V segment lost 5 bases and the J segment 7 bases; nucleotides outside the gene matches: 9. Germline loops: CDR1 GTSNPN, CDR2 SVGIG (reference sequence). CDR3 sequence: CAWDRQGKGEAFF. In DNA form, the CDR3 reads TGTGCCTGGGATCGACAGGGGAAAGGTGAAGCTTTCTTT.

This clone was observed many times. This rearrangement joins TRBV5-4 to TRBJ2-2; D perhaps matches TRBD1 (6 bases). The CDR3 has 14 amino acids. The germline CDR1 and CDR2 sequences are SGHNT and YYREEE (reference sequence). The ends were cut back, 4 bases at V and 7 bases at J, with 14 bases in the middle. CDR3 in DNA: TGTGCCAGCAGCGTGGACAGTTCGGACGGGGAGCTGTTTTTT. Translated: CASSVDSSDGELFF.

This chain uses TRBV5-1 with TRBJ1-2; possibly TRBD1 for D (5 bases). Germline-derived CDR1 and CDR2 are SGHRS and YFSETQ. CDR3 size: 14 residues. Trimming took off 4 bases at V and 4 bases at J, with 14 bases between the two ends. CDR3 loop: CASSSGTAVYGYTF. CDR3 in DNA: TGCGCCAGCAGCAGCGGGACGGCTGTCTATGGCTACACCTTC.

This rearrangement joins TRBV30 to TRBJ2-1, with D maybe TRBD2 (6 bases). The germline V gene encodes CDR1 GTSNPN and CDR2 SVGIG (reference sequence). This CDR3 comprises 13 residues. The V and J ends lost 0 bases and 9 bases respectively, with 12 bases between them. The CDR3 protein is CAWSVRGRGEQFF. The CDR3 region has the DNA TGTGCCTGGAGTGTACGGGGGAGAGGTGAGCAGTTCTTC. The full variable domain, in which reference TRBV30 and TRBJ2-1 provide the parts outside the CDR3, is SQTIHQWPATLVQPVGSPLSLECTVEGTSNPNLYWYRQAAGRGLQLLFYSVGIGQISSEVPQNLSASRPQDRQFILSSKKLLLSDSGFYLCAWSVRGRGEQFFGPGTRLTVL.

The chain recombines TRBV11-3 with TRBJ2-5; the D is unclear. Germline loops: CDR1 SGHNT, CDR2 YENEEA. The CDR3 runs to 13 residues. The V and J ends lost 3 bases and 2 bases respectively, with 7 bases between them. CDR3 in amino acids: CASSFDTQETQYF. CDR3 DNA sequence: TGTGCCAGCAGCTTTGACACTCAAGAGACCCAGTACTTC.

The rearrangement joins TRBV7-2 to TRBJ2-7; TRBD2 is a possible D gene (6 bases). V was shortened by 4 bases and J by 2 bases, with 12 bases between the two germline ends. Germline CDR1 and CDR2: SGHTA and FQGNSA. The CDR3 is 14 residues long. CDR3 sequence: CASSSGLNTYEQYF. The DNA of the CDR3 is TGTGCCAGCAGCTCGGGACTTAATACCTACGAGCAGTACTTC.

CDR3 coding DNA: TGCGCCAGCAGCTTGGATGGGACTCGGGACTACGAGCAGTACTTC. It translates to CASSLDGTRDYEQYF. The J gene is TRBJ2-7, the V gene TRBV5-1, with D possibly matching TRBD2 (6 bases). CDR1 and CDR2 from the germline V gene are SGHRS and YFSETQ. V was shortened by 0 bases and J by 3 bases, with 13 bases between the two germline ends. CDR3 length: 15 amino acids.

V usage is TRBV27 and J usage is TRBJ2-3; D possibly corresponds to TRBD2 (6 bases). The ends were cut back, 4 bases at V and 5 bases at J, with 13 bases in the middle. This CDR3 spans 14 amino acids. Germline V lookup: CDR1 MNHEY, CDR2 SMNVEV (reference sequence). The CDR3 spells CASSSPMRGDTQYF. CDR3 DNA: TGTGCCAGCAGTTCGCCTATGCGGGGAGATACGCAGTATTTT.

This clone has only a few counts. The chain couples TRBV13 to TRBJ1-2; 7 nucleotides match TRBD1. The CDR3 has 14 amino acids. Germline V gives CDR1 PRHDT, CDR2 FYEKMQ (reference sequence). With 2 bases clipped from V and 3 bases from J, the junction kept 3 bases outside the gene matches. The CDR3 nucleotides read TGTGCCAGCAGCTTAACCGGGACAGACTATGGCTACACCTTC. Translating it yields CASSLTGTDYGYTF.

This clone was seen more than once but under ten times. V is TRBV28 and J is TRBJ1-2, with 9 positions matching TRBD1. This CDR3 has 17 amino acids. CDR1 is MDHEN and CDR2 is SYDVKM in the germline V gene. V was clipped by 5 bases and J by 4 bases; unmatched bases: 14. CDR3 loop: CASSPPGGTGPFYGYTF. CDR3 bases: TGTGCCAGCAGTCCACCCGGGGGGACAGGGCCGTTCTATGGCTACACCTTC.

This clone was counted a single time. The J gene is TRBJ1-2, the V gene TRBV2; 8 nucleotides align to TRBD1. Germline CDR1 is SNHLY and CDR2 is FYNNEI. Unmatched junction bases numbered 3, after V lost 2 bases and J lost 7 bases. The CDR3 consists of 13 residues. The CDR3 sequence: CASSEQGAGGYTF. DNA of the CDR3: TGTGCCAGCAGTGAACAGGGGGCGGGTGGCTACACCTTC.

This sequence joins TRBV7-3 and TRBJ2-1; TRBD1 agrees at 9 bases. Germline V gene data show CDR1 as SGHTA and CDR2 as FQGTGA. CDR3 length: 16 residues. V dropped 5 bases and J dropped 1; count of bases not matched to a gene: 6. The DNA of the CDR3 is TGTGCCAGCAGCCCAAAACAGGGGGCGTCCTACAATGAGCAGTTCTTC. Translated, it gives CASSPKQGASYNEQFF. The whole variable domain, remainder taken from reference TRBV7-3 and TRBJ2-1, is GAGVSQTPSNKVTEKGKYVELRCDPISGHTALYWYRQSLGQGPEFLIYFQGTGAADDSGLPNDRFFAVRPEGSVSTLKIQRTERGDSAVYLCASSPKQGASYNEQFFGPGTRLTVL.

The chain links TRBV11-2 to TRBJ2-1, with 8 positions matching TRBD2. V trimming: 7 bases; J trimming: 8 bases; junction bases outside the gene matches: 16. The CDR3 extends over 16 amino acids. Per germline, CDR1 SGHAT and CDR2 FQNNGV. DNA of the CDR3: TGTGCCAGCACCCACGGAGTGACTAGCGATTTCCATGAGCAGTTCTTC. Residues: CASTHGVTSDFHEQFF.